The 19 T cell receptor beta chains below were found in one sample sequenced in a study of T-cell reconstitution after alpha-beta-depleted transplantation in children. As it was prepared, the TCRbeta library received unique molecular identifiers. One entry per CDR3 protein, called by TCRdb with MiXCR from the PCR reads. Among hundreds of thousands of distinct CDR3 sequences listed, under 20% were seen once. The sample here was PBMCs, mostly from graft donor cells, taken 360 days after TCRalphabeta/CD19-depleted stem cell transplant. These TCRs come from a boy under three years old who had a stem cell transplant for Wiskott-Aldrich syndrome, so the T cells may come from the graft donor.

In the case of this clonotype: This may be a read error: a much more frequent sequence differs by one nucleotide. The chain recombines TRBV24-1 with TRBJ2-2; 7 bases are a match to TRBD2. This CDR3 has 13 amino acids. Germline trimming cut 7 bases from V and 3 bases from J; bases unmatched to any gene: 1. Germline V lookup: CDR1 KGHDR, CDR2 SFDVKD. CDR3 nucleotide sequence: TGTGCCACCAGGGGGGGGGACACCGGGGAGCTGTTTTTT. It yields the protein CATRGGDTGELFF.

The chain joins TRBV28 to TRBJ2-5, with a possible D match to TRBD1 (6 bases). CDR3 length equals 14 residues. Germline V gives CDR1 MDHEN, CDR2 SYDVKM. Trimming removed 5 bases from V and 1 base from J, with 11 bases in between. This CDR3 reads CASSADSLQETQYF. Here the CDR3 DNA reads TGTGCCAGCAGTGCGGACAGCCTCCAAGAGACCCAGTACTTC.

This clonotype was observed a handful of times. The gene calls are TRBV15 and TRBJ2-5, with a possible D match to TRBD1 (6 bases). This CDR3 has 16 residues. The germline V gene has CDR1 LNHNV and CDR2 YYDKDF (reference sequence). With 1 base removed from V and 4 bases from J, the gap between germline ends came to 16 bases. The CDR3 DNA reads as TGTGCCACCAGCAGAGTCCCGGGACACCGGGGAGAGACCCAGTACTTC. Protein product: CATSRVPGHRGETQYF.

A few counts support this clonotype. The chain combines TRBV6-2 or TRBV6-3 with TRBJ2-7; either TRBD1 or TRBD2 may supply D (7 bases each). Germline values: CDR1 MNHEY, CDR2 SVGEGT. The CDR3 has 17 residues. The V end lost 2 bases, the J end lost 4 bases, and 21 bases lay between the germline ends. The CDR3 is CASSYKAGQSLSYEQYF. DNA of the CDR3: TGTGCCAGCAGTTACAAAGCGGGACAGAGCCTTTCGTACGAGCAGTACTTC.

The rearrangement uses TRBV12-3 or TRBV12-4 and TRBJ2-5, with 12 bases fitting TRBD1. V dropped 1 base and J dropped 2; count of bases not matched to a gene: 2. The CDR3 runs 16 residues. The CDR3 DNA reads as TGTGCCAGCAGTTTAGGGGACAGGGGGCGGCAAGAGACCCAGTACTTC. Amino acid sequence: CASSLGDRGRQETQYF.

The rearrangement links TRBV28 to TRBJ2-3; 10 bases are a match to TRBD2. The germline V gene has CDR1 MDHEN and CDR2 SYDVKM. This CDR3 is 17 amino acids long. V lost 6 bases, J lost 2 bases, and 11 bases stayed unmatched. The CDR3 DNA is TGTGCCAGCAGCCCCCGAAGGACTAGCGGCCCCACAGATACGCAGTATTTT. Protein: CASSPRRTSGPTDTQYF.

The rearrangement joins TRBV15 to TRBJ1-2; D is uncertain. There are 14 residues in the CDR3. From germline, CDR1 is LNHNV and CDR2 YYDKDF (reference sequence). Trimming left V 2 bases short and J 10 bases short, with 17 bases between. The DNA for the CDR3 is TGTGCCACCAGCAGATATCAGGTGTTCGAGGACTACACCTTC. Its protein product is CATSRYQVFEDYTF.

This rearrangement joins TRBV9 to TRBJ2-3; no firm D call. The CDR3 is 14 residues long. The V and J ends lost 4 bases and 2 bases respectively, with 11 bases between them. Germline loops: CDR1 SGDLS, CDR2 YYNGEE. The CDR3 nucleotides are TGTGCCAGCAGCCCTGATGATCACACAGATACGCAGTATTTT. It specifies CASSPDDHTDTQYF. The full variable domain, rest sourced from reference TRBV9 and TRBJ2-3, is DSGVTQTPKHLITATGQRVTLRCSPRSGDLSVYWYQQSLDQGLQFLIQYYNGEERAKGNILERFSAQQFPDLHSELNLSSLELGDSALYFCASSPDDHTDTQYFGPGTRLTVL.

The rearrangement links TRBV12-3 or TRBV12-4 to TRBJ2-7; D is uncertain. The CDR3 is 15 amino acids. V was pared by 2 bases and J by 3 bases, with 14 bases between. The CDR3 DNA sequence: TGTGCCAGCAGTTTAAAGGCGTTGCCTTACTACGAGCAGTACTTC. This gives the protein CASSLKALPYYEQYF.

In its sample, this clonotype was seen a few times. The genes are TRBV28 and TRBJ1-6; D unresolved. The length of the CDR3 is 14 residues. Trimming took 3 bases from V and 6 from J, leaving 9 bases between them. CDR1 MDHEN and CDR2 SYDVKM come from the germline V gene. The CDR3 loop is CASSLFVPNSPLHF. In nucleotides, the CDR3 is TGTGCCAGCAGTTTGTTTGTCCCTAATTCACCCCTCCACTTT.

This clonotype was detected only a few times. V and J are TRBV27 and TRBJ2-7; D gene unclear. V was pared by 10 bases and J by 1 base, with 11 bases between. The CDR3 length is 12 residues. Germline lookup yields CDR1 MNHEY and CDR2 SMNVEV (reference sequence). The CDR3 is CATPKGSYEQYF. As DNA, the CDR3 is TGTGCCACCCCAAAGGGATCCTACGAGCAGTACTTC.

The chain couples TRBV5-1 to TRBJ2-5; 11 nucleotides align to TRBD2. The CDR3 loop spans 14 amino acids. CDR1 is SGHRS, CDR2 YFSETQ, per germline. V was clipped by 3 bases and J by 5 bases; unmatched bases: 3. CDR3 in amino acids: CASSYRTSGETQYF. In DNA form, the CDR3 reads TGCGCCAGCAGCTATAGGACTAGCGGGGAGACCCAGTACTTC.

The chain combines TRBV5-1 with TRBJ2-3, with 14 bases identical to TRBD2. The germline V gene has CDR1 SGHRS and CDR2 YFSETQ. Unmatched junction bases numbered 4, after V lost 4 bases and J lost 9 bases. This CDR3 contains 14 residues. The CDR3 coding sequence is TGCGCCAGCAGCCCGGGGACTAGCGGGAGAACGCAGTATTTT. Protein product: CASSPGTSGRTQYF.

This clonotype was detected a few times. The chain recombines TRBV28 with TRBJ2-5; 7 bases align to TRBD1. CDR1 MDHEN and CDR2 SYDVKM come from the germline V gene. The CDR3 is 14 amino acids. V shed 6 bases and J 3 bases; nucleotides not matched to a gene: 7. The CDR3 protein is CASSRTGIEETQYF. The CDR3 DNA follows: TGTGCCAGCAGCCGGACAGGTATCGAAGAGACCCAGTACTTC. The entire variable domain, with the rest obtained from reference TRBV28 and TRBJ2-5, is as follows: DVKVTQSSRYLVKRTGEKVFLECVQDMDHENMFWYRQDPGLGLRLIYFSYDVKMKEKGDIPEGYSVSREKKERFSLILESASTNQTSMYLCASSRTGIEETQYFGPGTRLLVL.

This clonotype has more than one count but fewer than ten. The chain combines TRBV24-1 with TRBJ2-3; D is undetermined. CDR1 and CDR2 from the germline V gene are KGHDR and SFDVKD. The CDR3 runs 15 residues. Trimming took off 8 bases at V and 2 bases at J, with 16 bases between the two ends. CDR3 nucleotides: TGTGCCACCACCTTGGGCCCACATTCCACAGATACGCAGTATTTT. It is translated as CATTLGPHSTDTQYF.

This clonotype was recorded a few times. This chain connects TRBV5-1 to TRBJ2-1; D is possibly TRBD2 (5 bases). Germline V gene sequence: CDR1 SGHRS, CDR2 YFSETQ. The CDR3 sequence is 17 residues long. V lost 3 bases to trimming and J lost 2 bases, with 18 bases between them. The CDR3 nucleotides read TGCGCCAGCAGCTACAATCGACGAGGGTGGGCCTACAATGAGCAGTTCTTC. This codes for CASSYNRRGWAYNEQFF.

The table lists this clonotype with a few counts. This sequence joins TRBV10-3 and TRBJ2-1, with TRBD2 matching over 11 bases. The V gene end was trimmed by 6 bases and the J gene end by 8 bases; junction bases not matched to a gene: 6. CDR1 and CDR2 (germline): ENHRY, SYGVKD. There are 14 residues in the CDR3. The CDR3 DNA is TGTGCCATCAGAGCGACTAGCGGGAACGATGAGCAGTTCTTC. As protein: CAIRATSGNDEQFF.

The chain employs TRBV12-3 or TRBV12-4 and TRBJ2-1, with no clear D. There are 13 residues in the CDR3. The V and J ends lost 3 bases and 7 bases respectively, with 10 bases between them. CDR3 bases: TGTGCCAGCAGTTTCGCAGGTGGGAATGAGCAGTTCTTC. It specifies CASSFAGGNEQFF.

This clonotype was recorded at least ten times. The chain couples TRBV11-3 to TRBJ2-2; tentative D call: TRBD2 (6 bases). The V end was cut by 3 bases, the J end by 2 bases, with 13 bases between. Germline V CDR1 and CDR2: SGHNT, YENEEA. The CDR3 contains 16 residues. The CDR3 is CASSFAGTSNTGELFF. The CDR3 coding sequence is TGTGCCAGCAGCTTCGCCGGGACTTCTAACACCGGGGAGCTGTTTTTT.